A single sample is the source of the 9 T cell receptor beta chains below, sequenced in a study of blood T cell repertoires in COVID-19. Repertoires were generated with immunoSEQ multiplex PCR, while TCRdb's copy carries only in-frame clones and drops some. Of about 160,000 clones listed, about three quarters are singletons. The sample was peripheral blood. Every receptor here comes from a man between 65 and 85 years old with acute or convalescent COVID-19.

This clone was detected only a few times. This chain links TRBV28 with TRBJ1-1; 7 nucleotides match TRBD1. Germline trimming cut 6 bases from V and 4 bases from J; bases unmatched to any gene: 5. This CDR3 comprises 13 residues. Germline values: CDR1 MDHEN, CDR2 SYDVKM. The CDR3 loop reads CASRDTGATEAFF. CDR3 nucleotides: TGTGCCAGCAGGGACACAGGGGCCACTGAAGCTTTCTTT.

The rearrangement joins TRBV19 to TRBJ2-2; D gene uncertain. CDR3 length equals 12 residues. Germline V CDR1 and CDR2: LNHDA, SQIVND (reference sequence). Trimming stripped 3 bases from V and 6 bases from J, with 5 bases between. The CDR3 here is CASSIRAGELFF. The CDR3 nucleotides are TGTGCCAGTAGTATTCGGGCCGGGGAGCTGTTTTTT.

This clone was seen once. J is TRBJ1-1 and V is TRBV19; unclear D gene. V lost 5 bases to trimming and J lost 1 base, with 11 bases between them. This CDR3 is 14 amino acids long. Germline-derived CDR1 and CDR2 are LNHDA and SQIVND (reference sequence). DNA for the CDR3: TGTGCCAGTAGTCAGGCAACAGCGAACACTGAAGCTTTCTTT. Translation: CASSQATANTEAFF.

The chain links TRBV7-9 to TRBJ1-5, with D perhaps matching TRBD1 (5 bases). The germline CDR1 and CDR2 sequences are SEHNR and FQNEAQ (reference sequence). Trimming left V 6 bases short and J 4 bases short, with 16 bases between. The CDR3 is 15 amino acids. CDR3 amino acids: CASSYDSGSNQPQHF. CDR3 coding DNA: TGTGCCAGCAGTTATGACAGCGGGAGTAATCAGCCCCAGCATTTT.

This clone was seen once. The chain carries TRBV25-1 and TRBJ2-5; TRBD2 matches at 7 bases. CDR1 and CDR2 from the germline V gene are MGHDK and SYGVNS. V shed 1 base and J 5 bases; nucleotides not matched to a gene: 10. The CDR3 sequence is 16 residues long. The CDR3 sequence: CASSELGRGRWETQYF. As DNA, the CDR3 is TGTGCCAGCAGTGAATTAGGGAGGGGAAGGTGGGAGACCCAGTACTTC.

This rearrangement joins TRBV5-6 to TRBJ1-1, with TRBD1 as a possible D gene (5 bases). The CDR3 is 13 amino acids. Trimming shortened V by 0 bases and J by 4 bases, and 7 bases separated the two germline ends. The V gene's germline CDR1 is SGHDT and CDR2 YYEEEE. Here the CDR3 reads CASSLGQPTEAFF. The CDR3 DNA reads TGTGCCAGCAGCTTGGGACAGCCCACTGAAGCTTTCTTT.

This chain links TRBV6-2 or TRBV6-3 with TRBJ2-7; TRBD2 is a possible D gene (5 bases). This CDR3 comprises 13 residues. Germline V gives CDR1 MNHEY, CDR2 SVGEGT. Trimming took off 3 bases at V and 6 bases at J, with 12 bases between the two ends. CDR3 nucleotide sequence: TGTGCCAGCAGTTATGTCTTCGGAGGCGAGCAGTACTTC. This sequence encodes CASSYVFGGEQYF.

This clone was seen a handful of times. The rearrangement links TRBV9 to TRBJ2-2, with a possible D match to TRBD1 (6 bases). This CDR3 comprises 16 residues. Germline V gene lookup returns CDR1 SGDLS and CDR2 YYNGEE. The V end lost 3 bases, the J end lost 1 base, and 13 bases lay between the germline ends. The CDR3 spells CASSATGLLNTGELFF. DNA of the CDR3: TGTGCCAGCAGCGCGACAGGACTTTTGAACACCGGGGAGCTGTTTTTT.

The J gene is TRBJ1-3, the V gene TRBV5-6; 7 positions agree with TRBD1. The germline gives CDR1 SGHDT, CDR2 YYEEEE. This CDR3 is built from 15 residues. V lost 5 bases to trimming and J lost 0 bases; unmatched junction nucleotides: 5. CDR3 sequence (DNA): TGTGCCAGCAGTTGGGACAGAAACTCTGGAAACACCATATATTTT. It specifies CASSWDRNSGNTIYF.